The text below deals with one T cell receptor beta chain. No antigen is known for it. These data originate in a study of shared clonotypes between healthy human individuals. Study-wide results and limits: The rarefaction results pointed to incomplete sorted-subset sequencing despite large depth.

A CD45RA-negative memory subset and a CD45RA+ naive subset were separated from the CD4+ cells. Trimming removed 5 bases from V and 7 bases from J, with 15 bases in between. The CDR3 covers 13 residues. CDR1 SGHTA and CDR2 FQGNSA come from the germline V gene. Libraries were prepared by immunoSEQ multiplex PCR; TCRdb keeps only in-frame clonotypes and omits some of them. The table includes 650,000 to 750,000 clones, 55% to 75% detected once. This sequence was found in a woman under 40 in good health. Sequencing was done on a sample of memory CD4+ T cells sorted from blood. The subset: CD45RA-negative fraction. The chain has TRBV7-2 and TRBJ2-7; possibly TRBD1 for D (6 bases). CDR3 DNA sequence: TGTGCCAGCAGCCAACGAACGAGGGGGGAGCAGTACTTC. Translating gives CASSQRTRGEQYF.